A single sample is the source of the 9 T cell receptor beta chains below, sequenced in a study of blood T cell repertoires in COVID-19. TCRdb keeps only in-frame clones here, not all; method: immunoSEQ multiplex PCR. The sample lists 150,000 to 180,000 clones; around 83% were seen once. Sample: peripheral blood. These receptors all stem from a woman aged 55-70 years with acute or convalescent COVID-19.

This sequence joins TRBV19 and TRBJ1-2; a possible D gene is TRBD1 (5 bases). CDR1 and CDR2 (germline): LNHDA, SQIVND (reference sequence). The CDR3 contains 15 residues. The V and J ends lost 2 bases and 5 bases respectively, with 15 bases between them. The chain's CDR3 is CASSITGRTGYGYTF. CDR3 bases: TGTGCCAGTAGTATAACAGGACGAACCGGGTATGGCTACACCTTC.

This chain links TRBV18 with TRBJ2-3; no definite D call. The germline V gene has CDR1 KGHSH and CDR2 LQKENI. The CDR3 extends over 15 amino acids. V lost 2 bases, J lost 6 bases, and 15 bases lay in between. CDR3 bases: TGTGCCAGCTCACCATTAATAGGAGATCGGGATACGCAGTATTTT. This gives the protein CASSPLIGDRDTQYF.

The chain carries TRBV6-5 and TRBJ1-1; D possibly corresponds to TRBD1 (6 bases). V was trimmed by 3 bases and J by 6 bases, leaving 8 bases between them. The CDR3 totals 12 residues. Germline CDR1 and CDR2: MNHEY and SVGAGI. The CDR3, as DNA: TGTGCCAGCAGTTATACAGGGTCTGAAGCTTTCTTT. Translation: CASSYTGSEAFF.

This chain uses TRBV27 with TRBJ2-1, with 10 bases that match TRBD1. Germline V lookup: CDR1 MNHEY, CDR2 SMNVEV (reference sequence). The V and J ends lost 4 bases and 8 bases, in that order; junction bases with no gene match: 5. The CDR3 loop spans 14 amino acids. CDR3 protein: CASSSGQGYDEQFF. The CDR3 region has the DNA TGTGCCAGCAGTTCGGGACAGGGGTATGATGAGCAGTTCTTC.

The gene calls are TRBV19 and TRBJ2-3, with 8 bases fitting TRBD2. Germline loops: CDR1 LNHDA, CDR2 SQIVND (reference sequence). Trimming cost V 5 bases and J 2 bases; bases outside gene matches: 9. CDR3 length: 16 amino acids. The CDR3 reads CASSLIAGMNTDTQYF. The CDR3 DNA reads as TGTGCCAGTAGTCTCATAGCGGGGATGAACACAGATACGCAGTATTTT.

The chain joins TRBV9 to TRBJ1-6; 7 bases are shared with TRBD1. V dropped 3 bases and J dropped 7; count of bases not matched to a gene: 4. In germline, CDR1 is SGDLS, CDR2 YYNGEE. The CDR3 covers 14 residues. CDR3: CASSATGTNSPLHF. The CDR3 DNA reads TGTGCCAGCAGCGCGACAGGGACGAATTCACCCCTCCACTTT.

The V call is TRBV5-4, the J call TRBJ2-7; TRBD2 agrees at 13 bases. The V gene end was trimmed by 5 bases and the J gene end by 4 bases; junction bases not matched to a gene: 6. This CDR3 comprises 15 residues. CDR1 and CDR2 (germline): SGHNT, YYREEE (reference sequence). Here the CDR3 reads CASSSRTSGGYEQYF. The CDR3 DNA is TGTGCCAGCAGTTCCCGGACTAGCGGGGGTTACGAGCAGTACTTC.

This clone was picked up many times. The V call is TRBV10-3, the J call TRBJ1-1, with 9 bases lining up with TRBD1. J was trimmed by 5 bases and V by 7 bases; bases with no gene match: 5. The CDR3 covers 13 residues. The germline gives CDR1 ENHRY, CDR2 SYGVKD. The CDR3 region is CAITDRGETEAFF. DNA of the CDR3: TGTGCCATCACGGACAGGGGAGAAACTGAAGCTTTCTTT.

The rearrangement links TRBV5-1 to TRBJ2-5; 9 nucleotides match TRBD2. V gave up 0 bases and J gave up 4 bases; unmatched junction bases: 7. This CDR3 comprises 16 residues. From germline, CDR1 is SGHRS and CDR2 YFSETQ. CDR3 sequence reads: CASSLGSGGAGETQYF. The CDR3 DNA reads TGCGCCAGCAGCTTGGGTAGCGGGGGCGCGGGAGAGACCCAGTACTTC.